Described below is a single T cell receptor beta chain sequence and its context. The protocol was immunoSEQ multiplex PCR, while the TCRdb copy is restricted to in-frame clones and leaves out a portion. The table shows a few hundred thousand clones, with 90% occurring only once. The CDR3 sequence is 14 residues long. Germline values: CDR1 LGHDT, CDR2 YNNKEL (reference sequence). V gave up 0 bases and J gave up 8 bases, with 13 bases separating them. The sample is drawn from a study of blood T cell repertoires in COVID-19. The chain carries TRBV3-1 (or the pseudogene TRBV3-2) and TRBJ1-2; D remains ambiguous. This TCR was sampled from a woman aged 60 to 75 with COVID-19, enrolled during active disease. The sample comprised peripheral blood. For the CDR3, the DNA is TGTGCCAGCAGCCAAGAGGCCTACTATCAGGGCTACACCTTC. Its protein product is CASSQEAYYQGYTF.